These 4 T cell receptor beta chains share one sample of origin, sequenced in a study of breast tumors, draining lymph nodes, adjacent tissues. TCRdb used MiXCR to reprocess the multiplex PCR reads, holding one entry per CDR3 protein. In the table there are 50,000 to 65,000 distinct CDR3 sequences, roughly 40% of which are singletons. Sequencing was performed on breast tumor tissue. These TCRs come from a female donor with breast cancer. Some clones in this sample may be carry-over from other donors' samples.

This clonotype was seen repeatedly, ten times or more. This chain links TRBV5-6 with TRBJ2-5; D possibly matches TRBD1 or TRBD2 (5 bases each). The V gene's germline CDR1 is SGHDT and CDR2 YYEEEE. CDR3 size: 15 residues. The V end lost 6 bases, the J end lost 1 base, and 16 bases lay between the germline ends. In nucleotides, the CDR3 is TGTGCCAGCACTACGCCGGGGCAGATCCAAGAGACCCAGTACTTC. Its translation: CASTTPGQIQETQYF.

This clonotype has at least ten counts. The genes are TRBV4-2 and TRBJ2-7, with D perhaps being TRBD1 or TRBD2 (7 bases each). The CDR3 runs 16 residues. Germline CDR1 and CDR2: LGHNA and YNFKEQ. Trimming shortened V by 1 base and J by 0 bases, and 13 bases separated the two germline ends. CDR3 region: CASSQGGGGHSYEQYF. The CDR3 DNA reads as TGTGCCAGCAGCCAAGGGGGAGGGGGCCACTCCTACGAGCAGTACTTC.

Of note for this clonotype: Its ends do not fully match the called genes, so a read error is possible. This sequence joins TRBV7-3 and TRBJ2-7; TRBD1 might be the D (5 bases). The germline CDR1 and CDR2 sequences are SGHTA and FQGTGA. CDR3 length: 13 residues. The CDR3 is CASSLGGAGERYF. CDR3 DNA: TGTGCCAGCAGCTTAGGTGGGGCTGGAGAGCGGTACTTC.

On this clonotype: This may stem from a read error, because a much larger clone lies one nucleotide away. This sequence joins TRBV6-6 and TRBJ2-5; D gene ambiguous. In germline, CDR1 is MNHNY, CDR2 SVGAGI (reference sequence). Trimming pared 5 bases from V and 4 bases from J, leaving 14 bases between. The CDR3 runs to 14 residues. The CDR3 sequence: CASSHGSFGETQYF. CDR3 DNA sequence: TGTGCCAGCAGTCACGGTAGTTTCGGAGAGACCCAGTACTTC.